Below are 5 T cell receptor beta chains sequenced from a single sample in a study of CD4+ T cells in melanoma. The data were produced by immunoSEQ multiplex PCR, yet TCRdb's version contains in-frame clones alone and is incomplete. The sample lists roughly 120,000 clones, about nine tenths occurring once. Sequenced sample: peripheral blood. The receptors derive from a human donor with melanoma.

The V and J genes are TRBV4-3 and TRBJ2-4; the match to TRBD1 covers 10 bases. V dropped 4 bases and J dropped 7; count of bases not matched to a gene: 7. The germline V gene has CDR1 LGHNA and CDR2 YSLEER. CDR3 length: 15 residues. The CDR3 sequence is CASSRETGGWNIQYF. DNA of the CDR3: TGCGCCAGCAGCCGAGAGACAGGGGGCTGGAACATTCAGTACTTC.

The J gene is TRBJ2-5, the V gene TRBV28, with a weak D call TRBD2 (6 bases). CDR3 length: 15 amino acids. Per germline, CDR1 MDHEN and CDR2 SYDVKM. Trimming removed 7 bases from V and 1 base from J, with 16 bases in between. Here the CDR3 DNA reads TGTGCCAGCACCCTAGGGGAGGCAGCCCAAGAGACCCAGTACTTC. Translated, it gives CASTLGEAAQETQYF.

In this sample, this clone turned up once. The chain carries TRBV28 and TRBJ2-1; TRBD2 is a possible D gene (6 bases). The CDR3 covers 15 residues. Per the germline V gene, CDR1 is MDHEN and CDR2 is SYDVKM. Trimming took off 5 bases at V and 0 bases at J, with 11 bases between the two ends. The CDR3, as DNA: TGTGCCAGCAGTCACCCGGGGGACTCCTACAATGAGCAGTTCTTC. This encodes CASSHPGDSYNEQFF.

The CDR3, as DNA: TGTGCCAGTAGCCTCCTGGGTCGTAGCAATCAGCCCCAGCATTTT. Amino acids: CASSLLGRSNQPQHF. V usage is TRBV19 and J usage is TRBJ1-5; D not certain. CDR1 is LNHDA and CDR2 is SQIVND in the germline V gene (reference sequence). The length of the CDR3 is 15 residues. V lost 6 bases, J lost 0 bases, and 12 bases lay in between.

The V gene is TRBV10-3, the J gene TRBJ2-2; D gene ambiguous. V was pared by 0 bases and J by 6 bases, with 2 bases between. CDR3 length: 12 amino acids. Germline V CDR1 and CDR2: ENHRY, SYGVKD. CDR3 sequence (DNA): TGTGCCATCAGTGAGTCCCCCGGGGAGCTGTTTTTT. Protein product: CAISESPGELFF.